One T cell receptor (beta chain) is described in this entry. These data are taken from a study of STAT5B mutations in CD4+ large granular lymphocyte leukemia. The germline CDR1 and CDR2 sequences are SGHDT and YYEEEE. This CDR3 contains 16 residues. V lost 4 bases and J 0 bases, leaving 13 bases between the germline ends. Sequencing was performed with immunoSEQ multiplex PCR; in TCRdb, only in-frame clones are kept and a portion is missing. The sample comprises 25,000 to 30,000 clones, approximately 80% of which are singletons, and around 0.33% rests with the top ten. Material for sequencing was CD4+ T cells from blood buffy coats. The chain links TRBV5-6 to TRBJ1-4; D gene uncertain. The source of this sequence is a human donor in good health. CDR3 DNA sequence: TGTGCCAGCAGCGCATACAGTATTGCAACTAATGAAAAACTGTTTTTT. This sequence encodes CASSAYSIATNEKLFF.